Shown below are 17 T cell receptor beta chains from a single sample sequenced in a study of blood T cells in healthy people across ages. Through a sample-barcoded 5' primer and a J-beta primer mix, a second PCR was run for roughly 7 to 11 cycles. Each CDR3 protein gets one entry after TCRdb re-called the 5' RACE reads with MiXCR. The sample comprises 1.5 million to 2 million distinct CDR3 sequences, 30% to 35% of which are singletons, and around 11% rests with the top ten. Source material: blood. All receptors come from a woman aged 25 to 45 in good health.

This clonotype has more than one count but fewer than ten. V gene TRBV7-9 combines with J gene TRBJ2-1, with TRBD1 identical over 8 bases. J was trimmed by 15 bases and V by 1 base; bases with no gene match: 5. The CDR3 is 12 amino acids. Germline CDR1 SEHNR, CDR2 FQNEAQ (reference sequence). The CDR3 DNA reads as TGTGCCAGCAGCTTAGAAGGCGGACAGGGGTTCTTC. Its protein is CASSLEGGQGFF.

This clonotype has only a few counts. J is TRBJ2-5 and V is TRBV20-1, with TRBD1 identical over 8 bases. The CDR3 is 14 amino acids. Germline V gene sequence: CDR1 DFQATT, CDR2 SNEGSKA (reference sequence). The V gene end was trimmed by 3 bases and the J gene end by 3 bases; junction bases not matched to a gene: 6. The CDR3 region is CSARQPTGEETQYF. CDR3 sequence (DNA): TGCAGTGCTAGGCAACCGACAGGGGAAGAGACCCAGTACTTC.

The chain combines TRBV2 with TRBJ1-1; TRBD1 might be the D (5 bases). With 7 bases removed from V and 5 bases from J, the gap between germline ends came to 14 bases. This CDR3 has 13 amino acids. Per germline, CDR1 SNHLY and CDR2 FYNNEI. The CDR3 here is CASKGTLTTEAFF. The CDR3 nucleotides read TGTGCCAGCAAGGGGACTCTAACAACTGAAGCTTTCTTT.

This clonotype was detected a few times. The genes are TRBV11-2 and TRBJ2-7; 9 nucleotides line up with TRBD2. TRBJ2-5 explains the end of the DNA better; the J call may be wrong. The CDR3 spans 16 residues. Germline CDR1 and CDR2: SGHAT and FQNNGV. The CDR3 is CASSLDSAGGLETQYF. DNA of the CDR3: TGTGCCAGCAGCTTAGATTCAGCGGGGGGACTAGAGACCCAGTACTTC.

This chain uses TRBV2 with TRBJ2-5, with 7 bases identical to TRBD1. V was pared by 8 bases and J by 2 bases, with 8 bases of the junction left unmatched. The CDR3 is 14 amino acids. CDR1 and CDR2 from the germline V gene are SNHLY and FYNNEI. CDR3 region: CASETGLVQETQYF. CDR3 coding DNA: TGTGCCAGCGAGACAGGGTTGGTGCAAGAGACCCAGTACTTC. The complete variable domain, with remaining parts taken from reference TRBV2 and TRBJ2-5, reads EPEVTQTPSHQVTQMGQEVILRCVPISNHLYFYWYRQILGQKVEFLVSFYNNEISEKSEIFDDQFSVERPDGSNFTLKIRSTKLEDSAMYFCASETGLVQETQYFGPGTRLLVL.

The chain links TRBV14 to TRBJ2-1, with 7 bases that match TRBD1. The CDR3 extends over 13 amino acids. With 1 base clipped from V and 10 bases from J, the junction kept 4 bases outside the gene matches. The germline V gene has CDR1 SGHDN and CDR2 FVKESK. The CDR3 here is CASSQVWTGEQFF. CDR3 sequence (DNA): TGTGCCAGCAGCCAAGTTTGGACAGGCGAGCAGTTCTTC.

The chain is built from TRBV7-2 and TRBJ2-7; tentative D call: TRBD2 (6 bases). The germline gives CDR1 SGHTA, CDR2 FQGNSA. With 5 bases removed from V and 7 bases from J, the gap between germline ends came to 24 bases. The CDR3 has 16 amino acids. The CDR3 coding sequence is TGTGCCAGCAGCATACTAGCAACTTCTTCGGGTAATGAGCAGTACTTC. Translating it yields CASSILATSSGNEQYF. The full variable domain, in which reference TRBV7-2 and TRBJ2-7 provide the parts outside the CDR3, is GAGVSQSPSNKVTEKGKDVELRCDPISGHTALYWYRQSLGQGLEFLIYFQGNSAPDKSGLPSDRFSAERTGGSVSTLTIQRTQQEDSAVYLCASSILATSSGNEQYFGPGTRLTVT.

This chain uses TRBV20-1 with TRBJ2-7; 9 bases line up with TRBD1. V dropped 8 bases and J dropped 6; count of bases not matched to a gene: 14. The CDR3 is made up of 14 amino acids. Per the germline V gene, CDR1 is DFQATT and CDR2 is SNEGSKA (reference sequence). The CDR3 reads CSPNPGQGRSEQYF. CDR3 nucleotides: TGCAGTCCAAATCCAGGACAGGGGAGATCCGAGCAGTACTTC.

This clonotype was found a few times. This chain uses TRBV6-6 with TRBJ1-1; D not resolved. There are 15 residues in the CDR3. Per the germline V gene, CDR1 is MNHNY and CDR2 is SVGAGI (reference sequence). Trimming took 3 bases from V and 0 from J, leaving 11 bases between them. CDR3 residues: CASSYISPVNTEAFF. CDR3 sequence (DNA): TGTGCCAGCAGTTATATAAGTCCAGTGAACACTGAAGCTTTCTTT.

The chain carries TRBV2 and TRBJ1-1; D is perhaps TRBD1 (5 bases). The V gene lost 10 bases and the J gene lost 11 bases, with 20 bases spanning the gap. CDR3 length: 12 residues. Germline lookup yields CDR1 SNHLY and CDR2 FYNNEI. CDR3 in DNA: TGTGCCAATTCCCGGGAAAGGGGTGAGGCTTTCTTT. Amino acids: CANSRERGEAFF.

At least ten counts were recorded for this clonotype. V gene TRBV7-2 combines with J gene TRBJ2-7, with 7 bases matching TRBD1. CDR3 length: 16 residues. After removal of 4 bases from V and 2 bases from J, the junction contained 11 bases not matched to a gene. Germline lookup yields CDR1 SGHTA and CDR2 FQGNSA. CDR3 DNA sequence: TGTGCCAGCAGCTCATTCTACGGGACAGCCACCTACGAGCAGTACTTC. Amino acids: CASSSFYGTATYEQYF. The complete variable domain, with remaining parts taken from reference TRBV7-2 and TRBJ2-7, reads GAGVSQSPSNKVTEKGKDVELRCDPISGHTALYWYRQSLGQGLEFLIYFQGNSAPDKSGLPSDRFSAERTGGSVSTLTIQRTQQEDSAVYLCASSSFYGTATYEQYFGPGTRLTVT.

The chain uses TRBV12-3 or TRBV12-4 and TRBJ1-2; 11 nucleotides line up with TRBD1. The V and J ends lost 6 bases and 4 bases, in that order; junction bases with no gene match: 10. This CDR3 comprises 16 residues. CDR3 nucleotide sequence: TGTGCCAGCAGCATCCTTCGGGACAGGGGGGCCTATGGCTACACCTTC. It translates to CASSILRDRGAYGYTF.

A few counts support this clonotype. The rearrangement links TRBV11-2 to TRBJ2-1; 9 bases match TRBD2. This CDR3 comprises 16 residues. The germline V gene has CDR1 SGHAT and CDR2 FQNNGV. The J segment lost 4 bases and the V segment lost 1 base, leaving 5 bases of the junction unmatched. CDR3 nucleotide sequence: TGTGCCAGCAGCTTAGCTCGCGGGAGGGCTTACAATGAGCAGTTCTTC. Translating it yields CASSLARGRAYNEQFF. Based on the CDR3 plus reference TRBV11-2 and TRBJ2-1, the full variable domain is EAGVAQSPRYKIIEKRQSVAFWCNPISGHATLYWYQQILGQGPKLLIQFQNNGVVDDSQLPKDRFSAERLKGVDSTLKIQPAKLEDSAVYLCASSLARGRAYNEQFFGPGTRLTVL.

V and J are TRBV27 and TRBJ2-1; 8 bases map to TRBD2. The CDR3 contains 20 residues. Germline V CDR1 and CDR2: MNHEY, SMNVEV (reference sequence). Trimming cost V 2 bases and J 1 base; bases outside gene matches: 16. In DNA form, the CDR3 reads TGTGCCAGCAGTTTAAGGGGGGCTAGCGGGCTTTTTAGGTCCTACAATGAGCAGTTCTTC. It codes for CASSLRGASGLFRSYNEQFF.

This chain joins TRBV5-1 and TRBJ2-2, with D possibly being TRBD1 or TRBD2 (5 bases each). The CDR3 covers 14 residues. CDR1 SGHRS and CDR2 YFSETQ come from the germline V gene. Trimming took 0 bases from V and 6 from J, leaving 9 bases between them. The CDR3 region is CASSLDLGAGELFF. DNA of the CDR3: TGCGCCAGCAGCTTGGACCTGGGGGCCGGGGAGCTGTTTTTT.

The V and J genes are TRBV6-1 and TRBJ2-5; TRBD1 agrees at 7 bases. The J call is uncertain, as TRBJ2-7 better fits the DNA end. There are 15 residues in the CDR3. Looked up from germline, CDR1 is MNHNS and CDR2 is SASEGT. CDR3 protein: CASNAGTADSVEQYF. The CDR3 nucleotides are TGTGCCAGCAACGCAGGGACAGCGGATAGTGTCGAGCAGTACTTC.

This clonotype appeared a few times. V usage is TRBV5-1 and J usage is TRBJ2-7; D is uncertain. V was pared by 7 bases and J by 0 bases, with 11 bases between. This CDR3 is 13 amino acids long. In germline, CDR1 is SGHRS, CDR2 YFSETQ. The CDR3 coding sequence is TGCGCCAGCCAACCACACACCTCCTACGAGCAGTACTTC. Protein: CASQPHTSYEQYF.